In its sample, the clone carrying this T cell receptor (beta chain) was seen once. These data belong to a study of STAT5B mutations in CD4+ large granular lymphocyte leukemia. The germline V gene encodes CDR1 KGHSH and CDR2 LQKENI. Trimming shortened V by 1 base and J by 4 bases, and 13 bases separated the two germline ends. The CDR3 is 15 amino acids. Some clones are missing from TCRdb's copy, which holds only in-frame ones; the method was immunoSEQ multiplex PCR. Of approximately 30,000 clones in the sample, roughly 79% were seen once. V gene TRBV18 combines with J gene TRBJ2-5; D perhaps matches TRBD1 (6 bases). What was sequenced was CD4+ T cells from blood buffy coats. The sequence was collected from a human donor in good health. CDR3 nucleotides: TGTGCCAGCTCACCACGGTCAGGGGACCCAGAGACCCAGTACTTC. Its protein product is CASSPRSGDPETQYF. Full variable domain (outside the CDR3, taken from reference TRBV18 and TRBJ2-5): NAGVMQNPRHLVRRRGQEARLRCSPMKGHSHVYWYRQLPEEGLKFMVYLQKENIIDESGMPKERFSAEFPKEGPSILRIQQVVRGDSAAYFCASSPRSGDPETQYFGPGTRLLVL.